The clone carrying this T cell receptor (beta chain) was seen only a few times. Its antigen is unknown. This sample was taken from a study of blood T cells in healthy people across ages. Next came a second PCR, run for about 6 to 11 cycles, which used a sample-barcoded 5' primer along with a J-beta primer mix. The authors tagged each cDNA molecule using a template-switch adaptor with 12 random nucleotides. From the 5' RACE reads, TCRdb called clonotypes with MiXCR, one entry per CDR3 protein. The sample has roughly 1 million distinct CDR3 sequences, roughly 24% seen once; the top ten hold around 0.7%. Per germline, CDR1 PRHDT and CDR2 FYEKMQ (reference sequence). The CDR3 covers 15 residues. Deletions cut 3 bases from V and 5 bases from J, with 15 bases between. Study-level points and caveats: Considered underestimates were the diversity estimates obtained from one million T cells.

These sequences were also reported in another study, on T cells of mothers and their children. This second study says: The extracted RNA was employed in its entirety for cDNA synthesis, at 1.5 ug per 15 ul. Per mother, over 10 million TCR beta CDR3 reads were obtained; per child, 2.5 million to 3.5 million.

The chain links TRBV13 to TRBJ2-3, with D perhaps TRBD1 (5 bases). This receptor was taken from a girl aged 2 to 10 in good health. Specimen: blood. CDR3 amino acids: CASSLIQQGGDTQYF. The CDR3 DNA reads TGTGCCAGCAGCTTGATTCAGCAGGGTGGAGATACGCAGTATTTT.